This TCR beta chain was profiled in a study of control samples from healthy donors and cancer patients. The protocol was immunoSEQ multiplex PCR, while the TCRdb copy is restricted to in-frame clones and leaves out a portion. The sample shows roughly 180,000 clones, 85% to 95% of them seen only once. This CDR3 has 13 amino acids. In germline, CDR1 is KGHSH, CDR2 LQKENI. The V and J ends lost 2 bases and 9 bases respectively, with 8 bases between them. Sequencing was carried out using blood. This sequence originates from a woman younger than 35 in good health. The chain carries TRBV18 and TRBJ1-6; D call uncertain. The DNA of the CDR3 is TGTGCCAGCTCACCAGATATGTTTTCACCCCTCCACTTT. Protein product: CASSPDMFSPLHF.